This T cell receptor (beta chain) was captured by sequencing in a study of blood T cell repertoires in COVID-19. Here immunoSEQ multiplex PCR was the method, and the copy in TCRdb shows in-frame clones only, minus some. Found here are around 250,000 clones, about 89% of them singletons; the top ten hold approximately 9%. The CDR3 has 16 amino acids. Germline assignment: CDR1 SGHTA and CDR2 FQGTGA. The V gene lost 4 bases and the J gene lost 0 bases, with 10 bases spanning the gap. This TCR was sampled from a man in his forties with active or convalescent COVID-19. This chain connects TRBV7-3 to TRBJ1-6, with a possible D match to TRBD1 (6 bases). Sequencing was done on a sample of peripheral blood. CDR3 DNA sequence: TGTGCCAGCAGCTCCAGGGGAATCTCCTATAATTCACCCCTCCACTTT. Translated: CASSSRGISYNSPLHF.